The 13 T cell receptor beta chains below all came from one sample that was sequenced in a study of T cell responses to AZD1222 COVID-19 vaccine. TCRdb's table, derived via immunoSEQ multiplex PCR, lists solely in-frame clones and lacks some. This table has tens of thousands of clones, about 91% appearing once. The material was peripheral blood, obtained on day 0 of AZD1222 vaccination. Receptors were obtained from an adult in good health.

The J gene is TRBJ1-2, the V gene TRBV27; a possible D gene is TRBD1 (6 bases). This CDR3 contains 15 residues. The V gene lost 2 bases and the J gene lost 5 bases, with 15 bases spanning the gap. Per the germline V gene, CDR1 is MNHEY and CDR2 is SMNVEV (reference sequence). CDR3 sequence: CASSLVPGEVYGYTF. DNA for the CDR3: TGTGCCAGCAGTTTAGTTCCAGGGGAGGTATATGGCTACACCTTC.

This clone was found a few times. The chain has TRBV10-2 and TRBJ1-5; weak D call: TRBD1 (5 bases). The V end was cut by 4 bases, the J end by 4 bases, with 8 bases between. Per the germline V gene, CDR1 is WSHSY and CDR2 is SAAADI. CDR3 size: 13 residues. The DNA of the CDR3 is TGCGCCAGCAGTGTCTGGACAAATCAGCCCCAGCATTTT. It yields the protein CASSVWTNQPQHF.

This clone was seen just once. The chain links TRBV28 to TRBJ1-4, with D possibly being TRBD1 (5 bases). This CDR3 has 14 amino acids. The germline V gene encodes CDR1 MDHEN and CDR2 SYDVKM. Trimming stripped 11 bases from V and 3 bases from J, with 16 bases between. The CDR3 coding sequence is TGTGCCTCCAAGACAGTGGGCCCTAATGAAAAACTGTTTTTT. This sequence encodes CASKTVGPNEKLFF.

The chain carries TRBV7-9 and TRBJ1-3; D gene unclear. Per the germline V gene, CDR1 is SEHNR and CDR2 is FQNEAQ (reference sequence). The CDR3 extends over 13 amino acids. Trimming left V 6 bases short and J 0 bases short, with 6 bases between. The CDR3, as DNA: TGTGCCAGCAGTTCCCGCTCTGGAAACACCATATATTTT. Translation: CASSSRSGNTIYF.

The chain is built from TRBV27 and TRBJ2-7, with D perhaps matching TRBD1 (6 bases). The V gene lost 6 bases and the J gene lost 5 bases, with 17 bases spanning the gap. CDR1 is MNHEY, CDR2 SMNVEV, per germline (reference sequence). This CDR3 comprises 14 residues. CDR3 nucleotide sequence: TGTGCCAGCAGGTATAGATCAGGGGCCCACGAGCAGTACTTC. Translation gives CASRYRSGAHEQYF.

This clone has a single count. The chain joins TRBV15 to TRBJ1-1; D ambiguous. With 4 bases removed from V and 4 bases from J, the gap between germline ends came to 13 bases. This CDR3 contains 14 residues. The V gene's germline CDR1 is LNHNV and CDR2 YYDKDF (reference sequence). The CDR3 spells CATSIGSGGTEAFF. CDR3 DNA sequence: TGTGCCACCAGCATAGGATCCGGAGGCACTGAAGCTTTCTTT.

The chain joins TRBV7-9 to TRBJ2-1; tentatively, D is TRBD2 (5 bases). Germline lookup yields CDR1 SEHNR and CDR2 FQNEAQ (reference sequence). V lost 4 bases and J lost 9, with 16 bases in between. The CDR3 runs 14 residues. The CDR3 DNA sequence: TGTGCCAGCAGCTCATACACTGCCGGAGGTGAGCAGTTCTTC. Encoded protein: CASSSYTAGGEQFF.

The genes are TRBV10-2 and TRBJ1-5; 10 bases are shared with TRBD1. This CDR3 is built from 17 residues. With V trimmed by 8 bases and J by 0 bases, 10 bases remained unmatched. CDR1 and CDR2 from the germline V gene are WSHSY and SAAADI. The CDR3 bases are TGCGCCAGCTCTTTCGACAGGGGGCTACTTAGCAATCAGCCCCAGCATTTT. Protein sequence: CASSFDRGLLSNQPQHF.

This clone was seen a few times. The chain recombines TRBV10-1 with TRBJ2-7, with 9 positions matching TRBD2. CDR1 is WNHNN and CDR2 is SYGVQD in the germline V gene (reference sequence). The CDR3 length is 14 residues. Trimming at V came to 10 bases and at J to 3 bases, leaving 10 bases not matched to a gene. CDR3 coding DNA: TGCGCCATTCGAGGGACTAGCTGCGACTACGAGCAGTACTTC. This translates into CAIRGTSCDYEQYF.

The chain combines TRBV9 with TRBJ2-2; 9 nucleotides match TRBD2. Looked up from germline, CDR1 is SGDLS and CDR2 is YYNGEE. The CDR3 runs 17 residues. After removal of 4 bases from V and 6 bases from J, the junction contained 13 bases not matched to a gene. The CDR3 spells CASSPGGSGSGAGELFF. DNA of the CDR3: TGTGCCAGCAGCCCGGGGGGTAGCGGGAGTGGAGCCGGGGAGCTGTTTTTT.

This clone was observed a single time. This chain uses TRBV2 with TRBJ2-1; D not certain. V lost 5 bases and J lost 0, with 8 bases in between. Per germline, CDR1 SNHLY and CDR2 FYNNEI. This CDR3 comprises 14 residues. CDR3 residues: CASSQLSSYNEQFF. The CDR3 nucleotides read TGTGCCAGCAGTCAGCTCAGCTCCTACAATGAGCAGTTCTTC.

V is TRBV3-1 (or the pseudogene TRBV3-2) and J is TRBJ2-3, with D perhaps matching TRBD1 (6 bases). Between the trimmed V and J ends, which lost 3 bases and 0 bases, there was a span of 16 bases. This CDR3 spans 17 amino acids. CDR1 is LGHDT and CDR2 is YNNKEL in the germline V gene (reference sequence). DNA of the CDR3: TGTGCCAGCAGCCATGAAACCGGGACACCTAGCACAGATACGCAGTATTTT. It specifies CASSHETGTPSTDTQYF.

The gene calls are TRBV6-2 or TRBV6-3 and TRBJ2-5; D not resolved. This CDR3 is 11 amino acids long. CDR1 and CDR2 (germline): MNHEY, SVGEGT. Trimming took 1 base from V and 5 from J, leaving 2 bases between them. The CDR3 here is CASSYYETQYF. Written as DNA, the CDR3 is TGTGCCAGCAGTTACTACGAGACCCAGTACTTC.